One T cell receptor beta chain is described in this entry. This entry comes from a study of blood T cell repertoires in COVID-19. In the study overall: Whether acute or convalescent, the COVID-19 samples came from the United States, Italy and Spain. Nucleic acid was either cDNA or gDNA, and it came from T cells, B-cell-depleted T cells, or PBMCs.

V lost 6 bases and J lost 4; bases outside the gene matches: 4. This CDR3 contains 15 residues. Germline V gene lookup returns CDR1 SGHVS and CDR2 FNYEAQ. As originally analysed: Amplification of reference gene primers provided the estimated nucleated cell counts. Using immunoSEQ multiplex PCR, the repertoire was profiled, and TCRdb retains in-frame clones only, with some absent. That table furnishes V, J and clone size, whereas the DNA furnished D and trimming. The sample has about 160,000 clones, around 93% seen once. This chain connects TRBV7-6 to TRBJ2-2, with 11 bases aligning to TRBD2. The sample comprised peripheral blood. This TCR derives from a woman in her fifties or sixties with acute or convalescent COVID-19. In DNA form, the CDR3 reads TGTGCCAGCAGGCCTAGCGGGGGGAGCACCGGGGAGCTGTTTTTT. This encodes CASRPSGGSTGELFF.